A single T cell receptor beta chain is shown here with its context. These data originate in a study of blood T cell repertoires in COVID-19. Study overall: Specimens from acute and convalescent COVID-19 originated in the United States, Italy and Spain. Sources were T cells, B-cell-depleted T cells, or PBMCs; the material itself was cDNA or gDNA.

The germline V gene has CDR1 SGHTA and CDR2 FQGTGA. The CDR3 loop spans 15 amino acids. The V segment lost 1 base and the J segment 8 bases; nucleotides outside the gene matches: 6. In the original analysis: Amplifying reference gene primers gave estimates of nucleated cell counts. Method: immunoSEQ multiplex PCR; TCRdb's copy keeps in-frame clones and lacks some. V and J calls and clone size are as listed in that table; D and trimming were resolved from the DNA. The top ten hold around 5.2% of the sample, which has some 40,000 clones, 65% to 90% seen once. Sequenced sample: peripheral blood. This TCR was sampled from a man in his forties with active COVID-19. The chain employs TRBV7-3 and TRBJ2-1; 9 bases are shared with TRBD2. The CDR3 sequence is CASSLNPSGNDEQFF. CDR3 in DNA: TGTGCCAGCAGCTTAAACCCTAGCGGGAATGATGAGCAGTTCTTC.